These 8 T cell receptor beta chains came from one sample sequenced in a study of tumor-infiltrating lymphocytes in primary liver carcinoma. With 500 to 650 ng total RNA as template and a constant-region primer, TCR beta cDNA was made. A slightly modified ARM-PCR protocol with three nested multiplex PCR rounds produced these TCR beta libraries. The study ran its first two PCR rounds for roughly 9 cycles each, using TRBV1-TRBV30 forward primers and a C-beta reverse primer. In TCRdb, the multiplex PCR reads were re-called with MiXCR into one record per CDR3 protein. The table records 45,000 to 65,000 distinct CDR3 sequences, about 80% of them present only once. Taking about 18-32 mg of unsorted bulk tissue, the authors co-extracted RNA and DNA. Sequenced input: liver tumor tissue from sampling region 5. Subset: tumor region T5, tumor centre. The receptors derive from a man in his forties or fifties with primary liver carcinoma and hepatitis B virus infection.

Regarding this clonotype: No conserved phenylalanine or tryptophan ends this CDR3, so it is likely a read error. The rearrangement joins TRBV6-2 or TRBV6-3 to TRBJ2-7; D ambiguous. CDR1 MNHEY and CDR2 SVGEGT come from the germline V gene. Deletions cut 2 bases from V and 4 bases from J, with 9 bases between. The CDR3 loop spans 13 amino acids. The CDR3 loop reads CASSYEVPYEQYS. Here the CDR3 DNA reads TGTGCCAGCAGTTACGAGGTACCTTACGAGCAGTACTCT.

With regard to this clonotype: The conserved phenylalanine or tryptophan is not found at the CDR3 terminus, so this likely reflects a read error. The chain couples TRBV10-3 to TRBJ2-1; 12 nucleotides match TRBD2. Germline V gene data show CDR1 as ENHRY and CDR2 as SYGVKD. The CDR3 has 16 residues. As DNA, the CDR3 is TGTGGCATCAGTGACCCCGGACTAGCGGGATACAATGAGCAGTTCTTA. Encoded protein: CGISDPGLAGYNEQFL.

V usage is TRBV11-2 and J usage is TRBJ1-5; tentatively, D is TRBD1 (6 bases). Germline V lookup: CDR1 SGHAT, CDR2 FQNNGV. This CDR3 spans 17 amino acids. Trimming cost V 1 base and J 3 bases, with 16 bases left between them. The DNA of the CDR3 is TGTGCCAGCAGCTTAGTAAGGATAACAGGGAACAATCAGCCCCAGCATTTT. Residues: CASSLVRITGNNQPQHF.

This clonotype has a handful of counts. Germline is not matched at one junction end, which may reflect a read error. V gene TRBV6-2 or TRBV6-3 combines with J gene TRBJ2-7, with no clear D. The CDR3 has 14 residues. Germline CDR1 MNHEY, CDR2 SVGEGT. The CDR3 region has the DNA TGTGCCAACAGTCCCTACTCGACGTTCTACGAGCAGTACTTC. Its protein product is CANSPYSTFYEQYF.

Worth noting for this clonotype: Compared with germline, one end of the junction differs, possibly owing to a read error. CDR3 amino acids: CASSIAGPYNMQFF. The CDR3 DNA is TGTGCAAGCAGCATCGCCGGCCCCTACAATATGCAGTTCTTC. The chain carries TRBV11-3 and TRBJ2-1; D gene uncertain. Germline assignment: CDR1 SGHNT and CDR2 YENEEA. The CDR3 has 14 residues. The whole variable domain, filled in from reference TRBV11-3 and TRBJ2-1, reads EAGVVQSPRYKIIEKKQPVAFWCNPISGHNTLYWYLQNLGQGPELLIRYENEEAVDDSQLPKDRFSAERLKGVDSTLKIQPAELGDSAVYLCASSIAGPYNMQFFGPGTRLTVL.

The CDR3 here is CSAGGGVNQPQHF. In DNA form, the CDR3 reads TGCAGCGCAGGGGGGGGAGTGAATCAGCCCCAGCATTTT. The chain carries TRBV29-1 and TRBJ1-5; 7 nucleotides agree with TRBD1. This CDR3 comprises 13 residues. Germline CDR1 is SQVTM and CDR2 is ANQGSEA. J gave up 4 bases and V 7 bases, and 7 bases lay outside the gene matches.

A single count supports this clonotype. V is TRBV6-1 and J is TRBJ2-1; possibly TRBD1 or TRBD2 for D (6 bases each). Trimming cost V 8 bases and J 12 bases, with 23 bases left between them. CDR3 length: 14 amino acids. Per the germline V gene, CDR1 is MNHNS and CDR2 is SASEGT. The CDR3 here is CASDLGGSYNWQFF. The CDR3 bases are TGTGCCAGCGACTTGGGGGGCTCCTACAATTGGCAGTTCTTC.

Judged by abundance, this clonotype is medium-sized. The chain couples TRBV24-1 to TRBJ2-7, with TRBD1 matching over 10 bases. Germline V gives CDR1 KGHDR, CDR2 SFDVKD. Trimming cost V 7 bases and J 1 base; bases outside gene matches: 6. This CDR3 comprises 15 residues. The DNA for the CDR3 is TGTGCCACCAGGTGGCCGGGACAGGGGTCCTACGAGCAGTACTTC. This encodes CATRWPGQGSYEQYF.